Following are 9 T cell receptor beta chains from one sample sequenced in a study of cytotoxic CD8 clonotypes in ibrutinib-treated CLL. TCRdb's copy holds only in-frame clones and misses some; the assay was immunoSEQ multiplex PCR. The data show about 21,000 clones, with about 68% seen just once and approximately 24% held by the top ten. This material consisted of PBMCs, taken before ibrutinib treatment. Receptors were obtained from a human donor with chronic lymphocytic leukemia.

This clone was counted a few times. The chain links TRBV21-1 to TRBJ2-7; the D call TRBD2 from the table was never checked on the DNA. TRBV21-1 is a recognized pseudogene. The CDR3 covers 17 residues. CDR3 sequence (DNA): TGTGCCAGCAGCAAATGGCTGTTACCGGGACTTATGTACGAGCAGTACTTC. Protein sequence: CASSKWLLPGLMYEQYF.

This sequence joins TRBV2 and TRBJ2-1; D may be TRBD2 (6 bases). The germline V gene has CDR1 SNHLY and CDR2 FYNNEI. Trimming took 2 bases from V and 10 from J, leaving 9 bases between them. This CDR3 comprises 12 residues. The CDR3 spells CASSESLAEQFF. Here the CDR3 DNA reads TGTGCCAGCAGTGAATCTCTAGCGGAGCAGTTCTTC.

The chain joins TRBV19 to TRBJ2-5; the D gene is possibly TRBD1 (6 bases). V was clipped by 0 bases and J by 3 bases, with 11 bases between them. This CDR3 has 15 amino acids. Germline V CDR1 and CDR2: LNHDA, SQIVND (reference sequence). CDR3 residues: CASSIDPGQKETQYF. The CDR3 DNA is TGTGCCAGTAGTATAGACCCCGGACAGAAAGAGACCCAGTACTTC.

The chain recombines TRBV6-6 with TRBJ2-5; TRBD2 matches at 10 bases. The CDR3 has 16 residues. Trimming at V came to 2 bases and at J to 5 bases, leaving 8 bases not matched to a gene. Germline V lookup: CDR1 MNHNY, CDR2 SVGAGI (reference sequence). In nucleotides, the CDR3 is TGTGCCAGCAGTTACGACTCTAGCGGGAGCTCGGAGACCCAGTACTTC. Its protein product is CASSYDSSGSSETQYF.

The rearrangement links TRBV7-6 to TRBJ2-2; D may be TRBD2 (6 bases). The V and J ends lost 3 bases and 5 bases respectively, with 7 bases between them. Germline V lookup: CDR1 SGHVS, CDR2 FNYEAQ. The CDR3 totals 13 residues. The CDR3 loop is CASSFAGTGELFF. The CDR3 DNA reads as TGTGCCAGCAGCTTCGCGGGGACCGGGGAGCTGTTTTTT.

The V and J genes are TRBV20-1 and TRBJ2-7; weak D call: TRBD2 (7 bases). CDR3 length equals 11 residues. V gave up 6 bases and J gave up 9 bases, with 15 bases separating them. Germline V lookup: CDR1 DFQATT, CDR2 SNEGSKA (reference sequence). Here the CDR3 DNA reads TGCAGTGCACCCCAGGGAGGGGGGCAGTACTTC. It encodes CSAPQGGGQYF.

This rearrangement joins TRBV5-1 to TRBJ2-7; TRBD1 agrees at 11 bases. V shed 3 bases, J shed 0 bases, and the junction held 11 bases outside the gene matches. Germline V lookup: CDR1 SGHRS, CDR2 YFSETQ. The CDR3 length is 18 residues. This CDR3 reads CASSSGQGVKPSSYEQYF. The CDR3 DNA is TGCGCCAGCAGCTCGGGACAGGGGGTGAAGCCAAGCTCCTACGAGCAGTACTTC.

The CDR3 DNA follows: TGTGCCAGCAGTGAACGGGGCTCTAGCGGAAACAATGAGCAGTTCTTC. Translated: CASSERGSSGNNEQFF. The chain links TRBV6-1 to TRBJ2-1, with TRBD2 identical over 7 bases. The CDR3 has 16 amino acids. Per the germline V gene, CDR1 is MNHNS and CDR2 is SASEGT. V lost 2 bases, J lost 5 bases, and 9 bases stayed unmatched.

The V call is TRBV5-1, the J call TRBJ2-3; the match to TRBD1 covers 8 bases. Losses at the gene ends were 4 bases for V and 3 bases for J; bases not matched to a gene: 7. From germline, CDR1 is SGHRS and CDR2 YFSETQ. The CDR3 covers 15 residues. This chain's CDR3 is CASSVGQGWTDTQYF. CDR3 bases: TGCGCCAGCAGCGTAGGACAGGGCTGGACAGATACGCAGTATTTT.